These T cell receptor beta chains were read from a single sample in a study of cytomegalovirus exposure and HLA in healthy donors. Clones were sequenced by immunoSEQ multiplex PCR, and TCRdb holds only the in-frame ones, with some missing. The sample lists fewer than 250,000 clones, more than 75% occurring once. Material for sequencing was PBMCs. The source is a woman between 18 and 30 years old in good health and CMV-seronegative. CDR3s include the opening cysteine and the closing phenylalanine or tryptophan. Each record gives: J gene, clone size, V gene, D gene, CDR3 protein, CDR3 DNA. The D gene is left open where the match is weak. Size values are once, few and many counts, or a class for expanded clones, and some rows have none.

J gene: TRBJ2-5
clone size: once
V gene: TRBV5-1
D gene: TRBD2
CDR3 protein: CASSEGTNFYF
CDR3 DNA: TGCGCCAGCAGCGAGGGGACTAATTTTTACTTC

J gene: TRBJ1-2
clone size: -
V gene: TRBV5-4
D gene: TRBD1
CDR3 protein: CASSLVAGGSGYGYTF
CDR3 DNA: TGTGCCAGCAGCTTGGTGGCAGGGGGGTCCGGGTATGGCTACACCTTC

J gene: TRBJ2-7
clone size: -
V gene: TRBV25-1
D gene: -
CDR3 protein: CASSELGGGLYEQYF
CDR3 DNA: TGTGCCAGCAGTGAATTAGGTGGAGGGCTGTACGAGCAGTACTTC

J gene: TRBJ1-3
clone size: -
V gene: TRBV5-1
D gene: -
CDR3 protein: CASSLDGYEGSGNTIYF
CDR3 DNA: TGCGCCAGCAGCTTGGATGGCTATGAGGGATCAGGAAACACCATATATTTT

J gene: TRBJ1-1
clone size: -
V gene: TRBV15
D gene: TRBD1
CDR3 protein: CATSRDRQGFLNTEAFF
CDR3 DNA: TGTGCCACCAGCAGGGACAGACAGGGCTTTTTGAACACTGAAGCTTTCTTT

J gene: TRBJ2-7
clone size: -
V gene: TRBV11-3
D gene: TRBD1
CDR3 protein: CASSPNRGSYEQYF
CDR3 DNA: TGTGCCAGCAGCCCTAACAGGGGATCCTACGAGCAGTACTTC

J gene: TRBJ1-5
clone size: -
V gene: TRBV5-4
D gene: -
CDR3 protein: CASSLDSNQPQHF
CDR3 DNA: TGTGCCAGCAGCCTGGACAGTAATCAGCCCCAGCATTTT

J gene: TRBJ1-2
clone size: -
V gene: TRBV23-1
D gene: -
CDR3 protein: CASSQRAGVNNYGYTF
CDR3 DNA: TGCGCCAGCAGTCAACGGGCGGGGGTAAATAACTATGGCTACACCTTC

J gene: TRBJ1-4
clone size: -
V gene: TRBV30
D gene: TRBD1
CDR3 protein: CAWSPWGQRNEKLFF
CDR3 DNA: TGTGCCTGGAGTCCCTGGGGACAGCGAAATGAAAAACTGTTTTTT

J gene: TRBJ1-2
clone size: -
V gene: TRBV6-1
D gene: TRBD1
CDR3 protein: CASSVRTGGVGLYGYTF
CDR3 DNA: TGTGCCAGCAGTGTGCGGACAGGGGGCGTCGGGCTCTATGGCTACACCTTC

J gene: TRBJ1-3
clone size: -
V gene: TRBV29-1
D gene: TRBD1
CDR3 protein: CSVATGAQGTIYF
CDR3 DNA: TGCAGCGTTGCCACAGGGGCCCAGGGGACCATATATTTT

J gene: TRBJ2-7
clone size: -
V gene: TRBV7-8
D gene: TRBD1
CDR3 protein: CASSPSMGQGTYEQYF
CDR3 DNA: TGTGCCAGCAGCCCTAGTATGGGACAGGGGACCTACGAGCAGTACTTC

J gene: TRBJ2-1
clone size: -
V gene: TRBV5-4
D gene: TRBD2
CDR3 protein: CASSLSQRERNEQFF
CDR3 DNA: TGTGCCAGCAGCTTGTCCCAGCGGGAGAGAAATGAGCAGTTCTTC

J gene: TRBJ1-5
clone size: few
V gene: TRBV10-1
D gene: -
CDR3 protein: CASSEGPNQPQHF
CDR3 DNA: TGCGCCAGCAGTGAGGGCCCAAATCAGCCCCAGCATTTT

J gene: TRBJ2-1
clone size: few
V gene: TRBV5-1
D gene: TRBD2
CDR3 protein: CASIGAGEHNEQFF
CDR3 DNA: TGCGCCAGCATCGGCGCGGGGGAACACAATGAGCAGTTCTTC

J gene: TRBJ1-2
clone size: -
V gene: TRBV5-1
D gene: TRBD1
CDR3 protein: CASSFSQGTLYGYTF
CDR3 DNA: TGCGCCAGCAGCTTCTCACAGGGGACCCTCTATGGCTACACCTTC

J gene: TRBJ1-5
clone size: -
V gene: TRBV30
D gene: -
CDR3 protein: CAWNTGTGQPQHF
CDR3 DNA: TGTGCCTGGAATACAGGGACCGGTCAGCCCCAGCATTTT

J gene: TRBJ2-2
clone size: -
V gene: TRBV5-4
D gene: TRBD1
CDR3 protein: CASSLVGQPTGELFF
CDR3 DNA: TGTGCCAGCAGCTTGGTGGGACAGCCTACCGGGGAGCTGTTTTTT

J gene: TRBJ1-1
clone size: -
V gene: TRBV6-1
D gene: -
CDR3 protein: CASSEWGPRGEAFF
CDR3 DNA: TGTGCCAGCAGTGAATGGGGGCCGAGGGGGGAAGCTTTCTTT

J gene: TRBJ1-4
clone size: -
V gene: TRBV18
D gene: -
CDR3 protein: CASSRGSNEKLFF
CDR3 DNA: TGTGCCAGCTCGAGGGGGAGCAATGAAAAACTGTTTTTT

J gene: TRBJ1-2
clone size: -
V gene: TRBV30
D gene: -
CDR3 protein: CASAQGIHGYTF
CDR3 DNA: TGTGCCTCGGCGCAGGGGATCCATGGCTACACCTTC

J gene: TRBJ2-7
clone size: -
V gene: TRBV6-5
D gene: TRBD1
CDR3 protein: CASRNQGDPYEQYF
CDR3 DNA: TGTGCCAGCAGGAACCAGGGGGACCCCTACGAGCAGTACTTC

J gene: TRBJ2-1
clone size: -
V gene: TRBV12-5
D gene: -
CDR3 protein: CASGLVPGRYNEQFF
CDR3 DNA: TGTGCTAGTGGTTTGGTACCAGGGCGATACAATGAGCAGTTCTTC

J gene: TRBJ2-5
clone size: -
V gene: TRBV7-8
D gene: -
CDR3 protein: CASSLPSLETQYF
CDR3 DNA: TGTGCCAGCAGCTTGCCCAGTCTTGAGACCCAGTACTTC

J gene: TRBJ2-3
clone size: few
V gene: TRBV6-4
D gene: TRBD1
CDR3 protein: CASSEKGATDTQYF
CDR3 DNA: TGTGCCAGCAGTGAAAAGGGGGCCACAGATACGCAGTATTTT

J gene: TRBJ2-1
clone size: -
V gene: TRBV11-2
D gene: -
CDR3 protein: CASSLDRINEQFF
CDR3 DNA: TGTGCCAGCAGCTTAGACAGGATCAATGAGCAGTTCTTC

J gene: TRBJ2-7
clone size: -
V gene: TRBV4-1
D gene: -
CDR3 protein: CASSQGSYSYEQYF
CDR3 DNA: TGCGCCAGCAGCCAGGGCTCTTACTCCTACGAGCAGTACTTC

J gene: TRBJ1-1
clone size: -
V gene: TRBV18
D gene: TRBD1
CDR3 protein: CASSLGTGPNTEAFF
CDR3 DNA: TGTGCCAGCTCACTCGGGACAGGACCGAACACTGAAGCTTTCTTT

J gene: TRBJ1-4
clone size: -
V gene: TRBV4-1
D gene: -
CDR3 protein: CASSQDSPATNEKLFF
CDR3 DNA: TGCGCCAGCAGCCAAGATAGCCCTGCAACTAATGAAAAACTGTTTTTT

J gene: TRBJ1-4
clone size: -
V gene: TRBV2
D gene: -
CDR3 protein: CASSAQGGYREKLFF
CDR3 DNA: TGTGCCAGCAGTGCACAGGGTGGGTACCGCGAAAAACTGTTTTTT

J gene: TRBJ1-2
clone size: -
V gene: TRBV6-6
D gene: -
CDR3 protein: CASSYIRGNYGYTF
CDR3 DNA: TGTGCCAGCAGTTATATCAGGGGTAACTATGGCTACACCTTC

J gene: TRBJ2-1
clone size: few
V gene: TRBV6-6
D gene: TRBD2
CDR3 protein: CASSLEGLAYNEQFF
CDR3 DNA: TGTGCCAGCAGTTTAGAGGGACTAGCTTACAATGAGCAGTTCTTC

J gene: TRBJ1-4
clone size: -
V gene: TRBV9
D gene: -
CDR3 protein: CASSVAAGAREKLFF
CDR3 DNA: TGTGCCAGCAGCGTAGCTGCAGGGGCGCGAGAAAAACTGTTTTTT

J gene: TRBJ1-3
clone size: -
V gene: TRBV25-1
D gene: -
CDR3 protein: CASSEFDRSSGNTIYF
CDR3 DNA: TGTGCCAGCAGTGAATTTGACAGGAGCTCTGGAAACACCATATATTTT

J gene: TRBJ1-5
clone size: -
V gene: TRBV25-1
D gene: -
CDR3 protein: CASSEQGLGQPQHF
CDR3 DNA: TGTGCCAGCAGTGAGCAGGGTTTGGGACAGCCCCAGCATTTT

J gene: TRBJ2-3
clone size: -
V gene: TRBV5-4
D gene: -
CDR3 protein: CASSLDGGHTDTQYF
CDR3 DNA: TGTGCCAGCAGCTTGGATGGCGGGCACACAGATACGCAGTATTTT

J gene: TRBJ2-5
clone size: -
V gene: TRBV4-1
D gene: TRBD2
CDR3 protein: CASSQDGLAGVGETQYF
CDR3 DNA: TGCGCCAGCAGCCAAGATGGACTAGCGGGAGTGGGAGAGACCCAGTACTTC

J gene: TRBJ2-2
clone size: -
V gene: TRBV4-2
D gene: -
CDR3 protein: CASSPYPGLIGQNTGELFF
CDR3 DNA: TGTGCCAGCAGCCCGTATCCGGGACTCATAGGACAGAACACCGGGGAGCTGTTTTTT

J gene: TRBJ2-1
clone size: -
V gene: TRBV4-1
D gene: TRBD2
CDR3 protein: CASSPSDRLAGRNEQFF
CDR3 DNA: TGCGCCAGCAGCCCTAGCGATCGACTAGCAGGTCGCAATGAGCAGTTCTTC

J gene: TRBJ2-5
clone size: once
V gene: TRBV5-5
D gene: TRBD2
CDR3 protein: CASRIFFGTTGETQYF
CDR3 DNA: TGTGCCAGCAGGATCTTTTTCGGGACTACAGGAGAGACCCAGTACTTC

J gene: TRBJ1-4
clone size: once
V gene: TRBV5-1
D gene: TRBD1
CDR3 protein: CASSVTIQGANEKLFF
CDR3 DNA: TGCGCCAGCAGCGTGACCATTCAGGGGGCAAACGAAAAACTGTTTTTT

J gene: TRBJ2-1
clone size: few
V gene: TRBV6-4
D gene: -
CDR3 protein: CASSDSGGHNEQFF
CDR3 DNA: TGTGCCAGCAGTGATAGTGGGGGCCACAATGAGCAGTTCTTC

J gene: TRBJ2-7
clone size: -
V gene: TRBV7-9
D gene: TRBD2
CDR3 protein: CASSDGYRGGDHEQYF
CDR3 DNA: TGTGCCAGCAGCGACGGATATCGGGGGGGCGACCACGAGCAGTACTTC